This T cell receptor (beta chain) was captured in a study of Ad26.COV2.S vaccination and SARS-CoV-2 variants. Study findings and constraints: Reports say spike-specific CD8+ and CD4+ T cell responses covered substantial breadth after vaccination. The placebo group had lower spike-specific TCR breadth than the vaccine recipients did.

Produced via immunoSEQ multiplex PCR; TCRdb's table is partial and in-frame only. The data hold around 400,000 clones, with 83% observed a single time. Worth noting for this clone: The target antigen is unknown.

Germline assignment: CDR1 GTSNPN and CDR2 SVGIG (reference sequence). V lost 7 bases to trimming and J lost 4 bases, with 13 bases between them. The CDR3 is 13 residues long. Treatment here: some 19 received Ad26.COV2.S at low or high dose, single or two shots; about 5 received placebo; per-sample allocation not given. Sampling took place 63 days after the first vaccine or placebo injection. Sequenced here: peripheral blood, sampled in a trial of Ad26.COV2.S vaccine versus placebo. This TCR came from a person between 18 and 60 years old who received the Ad26.COV2.S COVID-19 vaccine or a placebo. V usage is TRBV30 and J usage is TRBJ2-2; D is possibly TRBD1 (5 bases). The CDR3 DNA is TGTGCCTCGAAGGGGCAGGGCACCGGGGAGCTGTTTTTT. Amino acid sequence: CASKGQGTGELFF.